The source of this T cell receptor (beta chain) is a study of technical replicates of blood from several donors. The CDR3 is 16 residues long. The germline CDR1 and CDR2 sequences are SEHNR and FQNEAQ (reference sequence). With V trimmed by 1 base and J by 7 bases, 8 bases remained unmatched. Libraries were prepared by immunoSEQ multiplex PCR; TCRdb keeps only in-frame clonotypes and omits some of them. The data show fewer than 70,000 clones, roughly 84% seen once. Specimen: PBMCs. The V call is TRBV7-9, the J call TRBJ2-5; 11 bases agree with TRBD2. This receptor was identified in a human donor in good health. Some clones in this sample may be carry-over from other donors' samples. CDR3 protein: CASSLVRTSGFWTQYF. The CDR3 DNA follows: TGTGCCAGCAGCTTAGTTCGGACTAGCGGGTTTTGGACCCAGTACTTC.